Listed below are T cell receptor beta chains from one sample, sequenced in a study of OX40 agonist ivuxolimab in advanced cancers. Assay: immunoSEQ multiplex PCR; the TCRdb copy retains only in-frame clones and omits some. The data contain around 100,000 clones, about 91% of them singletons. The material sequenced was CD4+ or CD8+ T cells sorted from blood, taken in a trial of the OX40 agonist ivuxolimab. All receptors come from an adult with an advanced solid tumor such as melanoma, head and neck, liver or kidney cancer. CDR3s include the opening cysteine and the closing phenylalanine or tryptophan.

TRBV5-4	CASSLGQGDYGYTF
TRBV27	CASSLRQRPNYGYTF
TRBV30	CAWAGQSNQPQHF
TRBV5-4	CASSLNRGENTIYF
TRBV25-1	CASSPPRARGPTDTQYF
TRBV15	CATSRDTGGWQPQHF
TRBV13	CASSYGQGTEAFF
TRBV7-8	CASSQGAALEQYF
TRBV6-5	CASKASGRRNEQFF
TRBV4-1	CASSQDLLGQGARFLQFF
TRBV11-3	CASSLGTGTGELFF
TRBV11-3	CASSLGQGAYEQYF
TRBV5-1	CASSYKNYGYTF
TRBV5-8	CASSSRQGRNSPLHF
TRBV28	CASSSPAGLAGPYEQYF
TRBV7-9	CASSFGTGGRIF
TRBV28	CASSPGYGYTF
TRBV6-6	CASSYGDIVGTGELFF
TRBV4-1	CASSQVQEIIANYGYTF
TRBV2	CASSGQDTQYF
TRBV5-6	CASSLLGGDTEAFF
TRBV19	CASTPGQGFGYSYEQYF
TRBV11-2	CASSSLPRQYYGYTF
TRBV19	CASTATGNFRQPQHF
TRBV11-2	CASSLRGGENTEAFF
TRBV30	CAWAGQDDQPQHF
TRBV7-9	CASRPALGLAGGLNEQFF
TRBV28	CASSLGLRSTGELFF
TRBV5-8	CASSLRQSDQPQHF
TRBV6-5	CASSLRHNQPQHF
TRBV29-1	CSVDRGQPYEQYF
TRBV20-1	CSARTDTQYF
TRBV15	CATSRGAGVSYEQYF
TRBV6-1	CASSALRTTPNEKLFF
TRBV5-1	CASSPTSGAGNTIYF
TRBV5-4	CASSLVLVGTSGLYEQYF
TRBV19	CASSPLLAGSGQPQHF
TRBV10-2	CASRTGTSGGYEQYF
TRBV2	CASSEYLAGLAGNIQYF
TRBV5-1	CASSPSANTGELFF
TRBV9	CASSVDNEQFF
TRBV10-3	CAISEPGDRANEQFF
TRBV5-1	CASSRISGTAIYEQYF
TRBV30	CAWSPRTRVAYEQYF